Given below is one TCR beta chain in context. Germline loops: CDR1 DFQATT, CDR2 SNEGSKA (reference sequence). This CDR3 comprises 11 residues. The J segment lost 4 bases and the V segment lost 7 bases, leaving 3 bases of the junction unmatched. This record comes from a study of T cell changes during pregnancy in multiple sclerosis. Using immunoSEQ multiplex PCR, the repertoire was profiled, and TCRdb retains in-frame clones only, with some absent. The table includes about 59,000 clones, around 87% detected once. The chain carries TRBV20-1 and TRBJ1-2; 7 nucleotides match TRBD1. The source material was peripheral blood from another person, used as feeder cells. This TCR derives from a human donor whose cells served as feeder cells for cultures in a pregnancy study. DNA of the CDR3: TGCAGTGGCGGGACAGCCTATGGCTACACCTTC. This codes for CSGGTAYGYTF.